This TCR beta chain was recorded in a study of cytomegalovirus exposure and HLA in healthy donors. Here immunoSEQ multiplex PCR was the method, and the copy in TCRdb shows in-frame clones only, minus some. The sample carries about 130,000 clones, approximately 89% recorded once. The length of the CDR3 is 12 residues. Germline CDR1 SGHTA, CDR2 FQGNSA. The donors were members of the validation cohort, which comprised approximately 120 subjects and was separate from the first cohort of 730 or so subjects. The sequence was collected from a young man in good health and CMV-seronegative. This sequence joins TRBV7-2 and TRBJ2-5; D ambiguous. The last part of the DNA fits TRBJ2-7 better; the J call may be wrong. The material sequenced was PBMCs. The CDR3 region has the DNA TGTGCCAGCAGCTTAGGTTCTAACGAGCAGTACTTC. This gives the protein CASSLGSNEQYF.